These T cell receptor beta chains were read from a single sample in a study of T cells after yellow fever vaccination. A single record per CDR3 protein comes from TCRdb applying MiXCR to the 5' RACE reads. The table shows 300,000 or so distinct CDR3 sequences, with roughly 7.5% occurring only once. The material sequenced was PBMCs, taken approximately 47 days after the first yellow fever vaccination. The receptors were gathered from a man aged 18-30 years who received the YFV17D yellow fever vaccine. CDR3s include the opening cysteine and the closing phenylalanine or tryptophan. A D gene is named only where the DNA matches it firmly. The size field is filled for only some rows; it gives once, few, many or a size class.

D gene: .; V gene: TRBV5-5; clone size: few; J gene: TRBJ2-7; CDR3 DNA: TGTGCCAGCAGAGTACAGGGTTGGTACGAGCAGTACTTC; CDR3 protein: CASRVQGWYEQYF
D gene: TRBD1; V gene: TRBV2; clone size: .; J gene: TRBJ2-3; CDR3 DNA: TGTGCCAGCAGTGGACACAGGGGACAAGGCTTGAATACGCAGTATTTT; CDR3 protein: CASSGHRGQGLNTQYF
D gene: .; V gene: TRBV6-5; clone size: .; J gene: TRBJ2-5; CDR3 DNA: TGTGCCAGCAGTTACTTTTGGGGGCGGGAGACCCAGTACTTC; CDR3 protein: CASSYFWGRETQYF
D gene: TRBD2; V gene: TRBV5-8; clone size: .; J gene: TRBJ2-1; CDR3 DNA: TGTGCCAGCAGCTTGGGACTAGCGGGGGTCAACGTTCCGTTCTTC; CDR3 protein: CASSLGLAGVNVPFF
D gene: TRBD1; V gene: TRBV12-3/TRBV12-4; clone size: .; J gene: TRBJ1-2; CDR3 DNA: TGTGCCAGCAGTTCAGGGGGCGTCAACTATGGCTACACCTTC; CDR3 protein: CASSSGGVNYGYTF
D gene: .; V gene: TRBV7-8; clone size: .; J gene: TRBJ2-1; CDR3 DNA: TGTGCCAGCAGACCCCGAGTGGGACCTTACAATGAGCAGTTCTTC; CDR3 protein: CASRPRVGPYNEQFF
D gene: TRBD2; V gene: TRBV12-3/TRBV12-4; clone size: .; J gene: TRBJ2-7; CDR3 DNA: TGTGCCAGCCGGGCGGGGGTGAGCTCCTACGAGCAGTACTTC; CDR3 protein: CASRAGVSSYEQYF
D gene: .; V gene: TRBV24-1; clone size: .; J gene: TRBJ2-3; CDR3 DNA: TGTGCCACCCCCGGGACTGAAGATAGCACAGATACGCAGTATTTT; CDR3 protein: CATPGTEDSTDTQYF
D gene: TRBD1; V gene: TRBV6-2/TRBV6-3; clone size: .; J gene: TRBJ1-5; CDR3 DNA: TGTGCCAGCAGTTACCCCAGGGACAGTCATAGCAATCAGCCCCAGCATTTT; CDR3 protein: CASSYPRDSHSNQPQHF
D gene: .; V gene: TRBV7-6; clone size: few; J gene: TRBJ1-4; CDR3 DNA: TGTGCCAGCAGCTTAGCAACTGCAACTAATGAAAAACTGTTTTTT; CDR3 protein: CASSLATATNEKLFF
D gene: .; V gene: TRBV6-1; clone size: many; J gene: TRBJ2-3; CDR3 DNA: TGTGCCAGCAGTCCGACAGGAAGCACAGATACGCAGTATTTT; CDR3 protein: CASSPTGSTDTQYF
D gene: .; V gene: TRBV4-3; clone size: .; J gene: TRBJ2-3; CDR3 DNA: TGCGCCAGCAGCCCATCGGCGGGAAGGTCAGATACGCAGTATTTT; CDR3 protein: CASSPSAGRSDTQYF
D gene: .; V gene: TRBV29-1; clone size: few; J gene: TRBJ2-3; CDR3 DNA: TGCAGCGCTGTAAAAGAAAGGAGGTTCATAGATACGCAGTATTTT; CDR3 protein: CSAVKERRFIDTQYF
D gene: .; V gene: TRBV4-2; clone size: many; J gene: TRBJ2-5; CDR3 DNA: TGTGCCAGCAGCCAGGGGGACGCGGAAGAGACCCAGTACTTC; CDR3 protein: CASSQGDAEETQYF
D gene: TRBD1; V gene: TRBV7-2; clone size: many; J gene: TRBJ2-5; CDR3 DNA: TGTGCCAGCCTCCCGGACAGGGTCGAAGAGACCCAGTACTTC; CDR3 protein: CASLPDRVEETQYF
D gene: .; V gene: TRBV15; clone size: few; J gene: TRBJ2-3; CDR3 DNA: TGTGCCACCAGCAGAAACAACGTGGCAGATACGCAGTATTTT; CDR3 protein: CATSRNNVADTQYF
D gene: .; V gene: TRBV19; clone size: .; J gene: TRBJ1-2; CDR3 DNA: TGTGCCAGTAGTCCCCCCTTCTCCGGCGGCTACACCTTC; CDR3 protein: CASSPPFSGGYTF
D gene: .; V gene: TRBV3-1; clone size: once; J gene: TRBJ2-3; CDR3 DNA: TGTGCCAGCAGCCAAGGTGAGGCTAGCACAGATACGCAGTATTTT; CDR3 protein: CASSQGEASTDTQYF
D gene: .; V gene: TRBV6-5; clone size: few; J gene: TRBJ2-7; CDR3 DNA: TGTGCCAGCAGTAACAGGGAGGTCTACGAGCAGTACTTC; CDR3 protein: CASSNREVYEQYF
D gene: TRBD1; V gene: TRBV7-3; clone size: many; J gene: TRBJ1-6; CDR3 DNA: TGTGCCAGCAGCCTCCAGGGGGAGTCACCCCTCCACTTT; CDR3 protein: CASSLQGESPLHF
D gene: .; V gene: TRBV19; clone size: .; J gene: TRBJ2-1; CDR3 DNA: TGTGCCAGTTGTCCCTGGTCTAGCGAAGGCAATGAGCAGTTCTTC; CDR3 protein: CASCPWSSEGNEQFF
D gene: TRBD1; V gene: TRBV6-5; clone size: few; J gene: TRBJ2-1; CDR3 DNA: TGTGCCAGCAGTTATTTACAGGGGGCCCAAAATGAGCAGTTCTTC; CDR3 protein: CASSYLQGAQNEQFF
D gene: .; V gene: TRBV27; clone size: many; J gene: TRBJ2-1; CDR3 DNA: TGTGCCAGCAGTTCCCCGTACAATGAGCAGTTCTTC; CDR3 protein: CASSSPYNEQFF